The 9 T cell receptor beta chains below all came from one sample that was sequenced in a study of blood T cells in healthy people across ages. The use of a sample-barcoded 5' primer and a J-beta primer mix characterized a second PCR of roughly 7 to 11 cycles. TCRdb fed the 5' RACE reads into MiXCR, producing one record per CDR3 protein. The data show approximately 730,000 distinct CDR3 sequences, about 53% seen once. The sequenced material came from blood. These receptors originate from a man older than 75 in good health.

The CDR3 region is CASSFGLGGETQYF. In DNA, the CDR3 is TGTGCCAGCAGCTTTGGGCTGGGGGGGGAGACCCAGTACTTC. The chain carries TRBV7-2 and TRBJ2-7; 7 bases fit TRBD2. The end of the DNA is better explained by TRBJ2-5, so the J call may be wrong. CDR1 is SGHTA and CDR2 is FQGNSA in the germline V gene. This CDR3 has 14 amino acids.

The chain links TRBV2 to TRBJ2-7; 8 positions match TRBD2. Germline CDR1 is SNHLY and CDR2 is FYNNEI. J lost 7 bases, V lost 8 bases, and 13 bases had no gene match. This CDR3 region has 14 residues. For the CDR3, the DNA is TGTGCCAGCCGTAGCGGGACCTCCGCCGGGGAGCAGTACTTC. Encoded protein: CASRSGTSAGEQYF.

This chain connects TRBV29-1 to TRBJ1-1; 8 positions match TRBD1. Looked up from germline, CDR1 is SQVTM and CDR2 is ANQGSEA. The V gene end was trimmed by 6 bases and the J gene end by 4 bases; junction bases not matched to a gene: 7. The CDR3 has 13 amino acids. CDR3 sequence: CSVFRGPGTEAFF. The CDR3 nucleotides read TGCAGCGTCTTCAGGGGGCCGGGCACTGAAGCTTTCTTT.

The chain carries TRBV7-8 and TRBJ2-7, with TRBD2 as a possible D gene (5 bases). This CDR3 region has 14 residues. The V and J ends lost 4 bases and 7 bases respectively, with 17 bases between them. Per germline, CDR1 SGHVS and CDR2 FQNEAQ. The CDR3 bases are TGTGCCAGCAGCTCCCTTGCCCCTGGAGGAGAGCAGTACTTC. This translates into CASSSLAPGGEQYF.

This clonotype occurred once. Just one base apart from a much larger clone, this may be a read error. The V and J genes are TRBV5-1 and TRBJ2-7, with a possible D match to TRBD2 (6 bases). V lost 0 bases and J lost 7, with 20 bases in between. Germline values: CDR1 SGHRS, CDR2 YFSETQ. This CDR3 contains 16 residues. Here the CDR3 DNA reads TGCGCCAGCAGCTTGGCGGGCGGGAACGTACGGAATGAGCAGTACTTC. It codes for CASSLAGGNVRNEQYF.

This clonotype was seen at least ten times. CDR3 bases: TGCAGTGCTAGAGTCGTAAGGGGAGGGAATCAGCCCCAGCATTTT. Its protein is CSARVVRGGNQPQHF. The chain employs TRBV20-1 and TRBJ1-5, with TRBD1 as a possible D gene (5 bases). In germline, CDR1 is DFQATT, CDR2 SNEGSKA (reference sequence). CDR3 length: 15 amino acids. Trimming stripped 1 base from V and 4 bases from J, with 14 bases between.

V gene TRBV20-1 combines with J gene TRBJ2-4, with 9 bases matching TRBD2. The DNA matches TRBJ2-7 better at its end, which makes the J call doubtful. Germline V gives CDR1 DFQATT, CDR2 SNEGSKA (reference sequence). The CDR3 loop spans 15 amino acids. CDR3 residues: CSARDPSGVPYEQYF. The CDR3 nucleotides read TGCAGTGCTAGAGATCCTAGCGGGGTCCCCTACGAGCAGTACTTC.

The gene calls are TRBV24-1 and TRBJ2-3; TRBD1 is a possible D gene (5 bases). Looked up from germline, CDR1 is KGHDR and CDR2 is SFDVKD. The CDR3 contains 17 residues. The ends were cut back, 4 bases at V and 6 bases at J, with 22 bases in the middle. CDR3 in amino acids: CATSDPSWGRGLDTQYF. The CDR3 region has the DNA TGTGCCACCAGTGACCCCTCTTGGGGCAGAGGATTGGATACGCAGTATTTT.

This chain connects TRBV18 to TRBJ1-1, with 7 bases aligning to TRBD1. The CDR3 is 15 residues long. Unmatched junction bases numbered 4, after V lost 2 bases and J lost 1 base. CDR1 and CDR2 (germline): KGHSH, LQKENI. Written as DNA, the CDR3 is TGTGCCAGCTCACCAGTGACAGGGTGGAACACTGAAGCTTTCTTT. Translation gives CASSPVTGWNTEAFF. Variable domain in full (rest from reference TRBV18 and TRBJ1-1): NAGVMQNPRHLVRRRGQEARLRCSPMKGHSHVYWYRQLPEEGLKFMVYLQKENIIDESGMPKERFSAEFPKEGPSILRIQQVVRGDSAAYFCASSPVTGWNTEAFFGQGTRLTVV.